The 11 T cell receptor beta chains in this list originate from one sample, sequenced in a study of T cell repertoires in cytomegalovirus infection. The antigens for these receptors are not known. MiXCR, applied by TCRdb to the reads, yields one record per CDR3 protein. The repertoire holds roughly 120,000 distinct CDR3 sequences, with roughly 9.1% as singletons. Sequenced material: PBMCs, sequenced either directly or after in vitro stimulation (not recorded which). Receptors were obtained from a human donor in good health (CMV status not recorded). Some clones in this sample may be carry-over from other donors' samples.

The genes are TRBV20-1 and TRBJ1-3, with D maybe TRBD1 (5 bases). Trimming left V 0 bases short and J 2 bases short, with 11 bases between. Germline CDR1 reads DFQATT; CDR2 reads SNEGSKA (reference sequence). This CDR3 has 15 amino acids. CDR3 coding DNA: TGCAGTGCTAGAGATGGGGGGAAAACTGGAAACACCATATATTTT. This sequence encodes CSARDGGKTGNTIYF.

The V call is TRBV11-2, the J call TRBJ2-1, with TRBD2 matching 12 bases. The CDR3 spans 19 residues. Losses at the gene ends were 0 bases for V and 7 bases for J; bases not matched to a gene: 13. Germline lookup yields CDR1 SGHAT and CDR2 FQNNGV. CDR3 protein: CASSLEWASGRAVRNEQFF. The CDR3 DNA reads TGTGCCAGCAGCTTAGAGTGGGCTAGCGGGAGGGCCGTGAGAAATGAGCAGTTCTTC. Combining the CDR3 with reference TRBV11-2 and TRBJ2-1 gives the whole variable domain EAGVAQSPRYKIIEKRQSVAFWCNPISGHATLYWYQQILGQGPKLLIQFQNNGVVDDSQLPKDRFSAERLKGVDSTLKIQPAKLEDSAVYLCASSLEWASGRAVRNEQFFGPGTRLTVL.

This clonotype has at least ten counts. V usage is TRBV2 and J usage is TRBJ2-1; 11 bases line up with TRBD2. The J segment lost 9 bases and the V segment lost 6 bases, leaving 10 bases of the junction unmatched. CDR1 SNHLY and CDR2 FYNNEI come from the germline V gene. This CDR3 has 15 amino acids. This CDR3 is CASSITTSGKAEQFF. Written as DNA, the CDR3 is TGTGCCAGCAGCATAACGACTAGCGGGAAGGCTGAGCAGTTCTTC.

This clonotype was seen at least ten times. The rearrangement links TRBV7-2 to TRBJ2-7; D gene ambiguous. Germline CDR1 is SGHTA and CDR2 is FQGNSA. This CDR3 region has 12 residues. Trimming cost V 4 bases and J 3 bases, with 7 bases left between them. CDR3 in amino acids: CASSSTHYEQYF. In DNA, the CDR3 is TGTGCCAGCAGCTCCACGCACTACGAGCAGTACTTC.

This clonotype was counted many times. The chain joins TRBV4-3 to TRBJ2-3; D is perhaps TRBD2 (5 bases). This CDR3 is built from 15 residues. CDR1 LGHNA and CDR2 YSLEER come from the germline V gene. V was clipped by 0 bases and J by 7 bases, with 14 bases between them. The CDR3 DNA sequence: TGCGCCAGCAGCCAAGAGAGGACTGGGCCCTATACGCAGTATTTT. It encodes CASSQERTGPYTQYF.

This clonotype was recorded many times. The genes are TRBV24-1 and TRBJ1-2; D unresolved. Germline-derived CDR1 and CDR2 are KGHDR and SFDVKD. The V end was cut by 3 bases, the J end by 3 bases, with 7 bases between. There are 13 residues in the CDR3. The CDR3 DNA reads TGTGCCACCAGTGATCGACGCTACTATGGCTACACCTTC. Translated, it gives CATSDRRYYGYTF.

This clonotype was detected many times. CDR3 residues: CASSSGVETQYF. CDR3 DNA sequence: TGTGCCAGCAGTTCAGGGGTGGAGACCCAGTACTTC. V and J are TRBV28 and TRBJ2-5, with TRBD1 as a possible D gene (6 bases). The germline V gene encodes CDR1 MDHEN and CDR2 SYDVKM. The CDR3 has 12 amino acids. V gave up 4 bases and J gave up 5 bases, with 8 bases separating them.

This clonotype has ten or more counts. The V gene is TRBV7-6, the J gene TRBJ1-2; D is undetermined. Germline-derived CDR1 and CDR2 are SGHVS and FNYEAQ. The CDR3 totals 14 residues. Trimming removed 0 bases at V and 1 base at J, with 6 bases between. This CDR3 is CASSLAVGNYGYTF. For the CDR3, the DNA is TGTGCCAGCAGCTTAGCCGTGGGTAACTATGGCTACACCTTC.

This clonotype was detected many times. CDR3 in amino acids: CASSLRQTTDTQYF. For the CDR3, the DNA is TGTGCCAGCAGCTTGAGACAGACCACAGATACGCAGTATTTT. This chain connects TRBV7-2 to TRBJ2-3, with a possible D match to TRBD1 (5 bases). Trimming shortened V by 3 bases and J by 2 bases, and 9 bases separated the two germline ends. The CDR3 has 14 residues. CDR1 SGHTA and CDR2 FQGNSA come from the germline V gene.

This clonotype was recorded at least ten times. In DNA, the CDR3 is TGTGCCAGCAGCCGCGATCAGTTCGTGGAGACCCAGTACTTC. It yields the protein CASSRDQFVETQYF. The chain is built from TRBV6-1 and TRBJ2-5; no clear D gene. Germline CDR1 reads MNHNS; CDR2 reads SASEGT. CDR3 length: 14 residues. Between the trimmed V and J ends, which lost 6 bases and 5 bases, there was a span of 16 bases.

The chain carries TRBV7-9 and TRBJ1-6, with D tentatively TRBD1 (6 bases). This CDR3 spans 19 amino acids. Trimming took 1 base from V and 4 from J, leaving 20 bases between them. Germline CDR1 and CDR2: SEHNR and FQNEAQ (reference sequence). The CDR3 bases are TGTGCCAGCAGCTTAGGGCGTAATACAGGGAAGGGGTATAATTCACCCCTCCACTTT. It encodes CASSLGRNTGKGYNSPLHF.